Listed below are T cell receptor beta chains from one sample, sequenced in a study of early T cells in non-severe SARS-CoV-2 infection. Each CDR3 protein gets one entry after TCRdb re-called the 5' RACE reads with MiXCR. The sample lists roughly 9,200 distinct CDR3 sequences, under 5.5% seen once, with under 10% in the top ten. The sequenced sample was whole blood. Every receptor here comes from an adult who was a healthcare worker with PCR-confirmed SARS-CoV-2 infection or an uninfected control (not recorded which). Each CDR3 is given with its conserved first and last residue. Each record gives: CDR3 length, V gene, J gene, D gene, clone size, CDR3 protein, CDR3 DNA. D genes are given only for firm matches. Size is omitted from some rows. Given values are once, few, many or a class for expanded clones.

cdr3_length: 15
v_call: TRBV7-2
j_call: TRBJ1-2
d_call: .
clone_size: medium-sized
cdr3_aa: CASTPLRSPLYGYTF
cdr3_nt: TGTGCCAGCACCCCCTTGCGGTCCCCGCTTTATGGCTACACCTTC

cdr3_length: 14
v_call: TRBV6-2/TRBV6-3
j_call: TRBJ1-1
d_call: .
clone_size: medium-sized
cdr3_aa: CASKTGGAGTEAFF
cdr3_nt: TGTGCCAGCAAAACGGGGGGCGCCGGCACTGAAGCTTTCTTT

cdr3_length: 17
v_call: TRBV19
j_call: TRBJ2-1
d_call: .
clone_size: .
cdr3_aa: CASTLIYPGGSYNEQFF
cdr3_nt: TGTGCCAGTACCCTCATTTACCCAGGGGGGTCCTACAATGAGCAGTTCTTC

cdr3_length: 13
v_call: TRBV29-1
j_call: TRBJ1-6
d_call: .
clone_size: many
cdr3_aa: CSVSWGDNSPLHF
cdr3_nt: TGCAGCGTTTCTTGGGGGGATAATTCACCCCTCCACTTT

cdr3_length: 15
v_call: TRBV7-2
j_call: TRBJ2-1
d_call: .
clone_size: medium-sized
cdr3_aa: CASSLQKLPYNEQFF
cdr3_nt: TGTGCCAGCAGCCTCCAAAAGTTGCCCTACAATGAGCAGTTCTTC

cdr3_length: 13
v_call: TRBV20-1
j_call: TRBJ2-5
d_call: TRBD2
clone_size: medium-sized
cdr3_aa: CSASGTTQETQYF
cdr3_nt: TGCAGTGCTAGCGGGACTACTCAAGAGACCCAGTACTTC

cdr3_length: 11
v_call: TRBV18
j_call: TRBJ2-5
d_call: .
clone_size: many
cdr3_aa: CASSPGETQYF
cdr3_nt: TGTGCCAGCTCACCGGGAGAGACCCAGTACTTC

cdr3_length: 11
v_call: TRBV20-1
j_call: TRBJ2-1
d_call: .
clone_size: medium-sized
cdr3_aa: CSAMGGNEQFF
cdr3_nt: TGCAGTGCGATGGGAGGCAATGAGCAGTTCTTC

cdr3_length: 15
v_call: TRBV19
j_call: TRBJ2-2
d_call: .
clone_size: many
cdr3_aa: CASTEPRSNTGELFF
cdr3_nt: TGTGCCAGTACCGAACCGAGGTCGAACACCGGGGAGCTGTTTTTT

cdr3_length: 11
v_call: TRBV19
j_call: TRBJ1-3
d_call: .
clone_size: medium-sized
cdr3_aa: CASGDGNTIYF
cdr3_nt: TGTGCCAGTGGGGATGGAAACACCATATATTTT

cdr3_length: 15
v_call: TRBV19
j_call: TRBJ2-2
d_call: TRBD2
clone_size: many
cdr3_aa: CASNDLAGEAGELFF
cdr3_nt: TGTGCCAGTAACGATCTAGCGGGAGAGGCCGGGGAGCTGTTTTTT

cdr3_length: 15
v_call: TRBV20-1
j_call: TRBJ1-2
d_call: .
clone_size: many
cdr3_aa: CSARRQGNLLSGYTF
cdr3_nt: TGCAGTGCTAGGCGGCAGGGGAACCTGTTAAGTGGCTACACCTTC

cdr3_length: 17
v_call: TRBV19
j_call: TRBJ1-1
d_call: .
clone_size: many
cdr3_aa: CASSTTPRTDRNTEAFF
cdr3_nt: TGTGCCAGTAGTACGACTCCAAGAACCGACAGGAACACTGAAGCTTTCTTT

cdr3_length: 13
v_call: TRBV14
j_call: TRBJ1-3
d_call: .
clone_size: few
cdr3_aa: CASSQGHRNTIYF
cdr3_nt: TGTGCCAGCAGCCAAGGACATCGAAACACCATATATTTT

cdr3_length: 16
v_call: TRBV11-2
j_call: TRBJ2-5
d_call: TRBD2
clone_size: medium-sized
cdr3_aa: CASSLGVAGYQETQYF
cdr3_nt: TGTGCCAGCAGCTTAGGAGTAGCGGGATACCAAGAGACCCAGTACTTC

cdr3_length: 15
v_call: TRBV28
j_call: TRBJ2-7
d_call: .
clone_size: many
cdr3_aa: CASSQIQGGVYEQYF
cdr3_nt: TGTGCCAGCAGCCAGATTCAGGGAGGAGTCTACGAGCAGTACTTC

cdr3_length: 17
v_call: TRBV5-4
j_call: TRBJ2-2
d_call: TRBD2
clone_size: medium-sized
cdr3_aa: CASSPGTSGANTGELFF
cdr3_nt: TGTGCCAGCAGCCCCGGGACTAGCGGCGCGAACACCGGGGAGCTGTTTTTT

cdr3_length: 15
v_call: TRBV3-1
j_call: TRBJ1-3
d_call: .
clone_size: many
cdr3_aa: CASSHLQVPGNTIYF
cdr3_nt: TGTGCCAGCAGCCATCTACAGGTCCCTGGAAACACCATATATTTT

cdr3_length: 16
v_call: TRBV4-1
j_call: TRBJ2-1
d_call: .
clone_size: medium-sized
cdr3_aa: CASSPSKSLSDNEQFF
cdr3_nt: TGCGCCAGCAGCCCGAGTAAGAGCTTATCCGACAATGAGCAGTTCTTC

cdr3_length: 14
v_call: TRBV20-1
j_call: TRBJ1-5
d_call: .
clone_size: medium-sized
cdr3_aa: CSASGGNSNQPQHF
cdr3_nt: TGCAGTGCTAGCGGGGGTAATAGCAATCAGCCCCAGCATTTT

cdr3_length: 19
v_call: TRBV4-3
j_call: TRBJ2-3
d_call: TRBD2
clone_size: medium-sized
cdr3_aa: CASSQNLRLAGDYIDTQYF
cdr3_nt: TGCGCCAGCAGCCAGAATCTCCGACTAGCGGGTGACTATATAGATACGCAGTATTTT

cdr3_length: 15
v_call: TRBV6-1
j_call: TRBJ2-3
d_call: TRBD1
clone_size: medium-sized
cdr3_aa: CASTYLTGSTDTQYF
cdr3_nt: TGTGCCAGCACCTACTTGACAGGGAGCACAGATACGCAGTATTTT

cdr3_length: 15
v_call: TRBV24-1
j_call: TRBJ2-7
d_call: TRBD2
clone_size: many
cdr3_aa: CATSDTRTSGYEQYF
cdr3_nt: TGTGCCACCAGTGATACCCGGACTAGCGGCTACGAGCAGTACTTC

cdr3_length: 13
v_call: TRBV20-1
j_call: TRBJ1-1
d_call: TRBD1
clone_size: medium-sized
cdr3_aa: CSARSGGGTEAFF
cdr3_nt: TGCAGTGCCCGTTCAGGGGGCGGCACTGAAGCTTTCTTT

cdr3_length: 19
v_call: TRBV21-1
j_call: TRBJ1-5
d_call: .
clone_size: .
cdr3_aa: CASSNRRDGSFYSNQPQHF
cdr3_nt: TGTGCCAGCAGCAACCGCCGGGACGGTTCCTTCTATAGCAATCAGCCCCAGCATTTT

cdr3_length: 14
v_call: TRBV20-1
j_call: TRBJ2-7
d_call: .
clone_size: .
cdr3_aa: CSAIREPMRYEQYF
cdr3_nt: TGCAGTGCTATTAGGGAACCGATGAGGTACGAGCAGTACTTC

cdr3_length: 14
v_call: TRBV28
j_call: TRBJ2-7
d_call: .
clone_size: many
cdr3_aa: CASSLAGTFSIQYF
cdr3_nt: TGTGCCAGCAGTTTAGCAGGGACCTTCTCAATCCAGTACTTC

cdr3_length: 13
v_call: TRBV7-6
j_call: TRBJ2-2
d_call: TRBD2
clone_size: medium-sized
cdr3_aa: CASGLAGTGELFF
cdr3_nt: TGTGCCAGCGGACTAGCGGGGACCGGGGAGCTGTTTTTT

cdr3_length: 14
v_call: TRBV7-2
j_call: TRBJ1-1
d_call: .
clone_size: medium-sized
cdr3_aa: CASSLAGQFTEAFF
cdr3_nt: TGTGCCAGCAGCTTAGCTGGACAGTTCACTGAAGCTTTCTTT

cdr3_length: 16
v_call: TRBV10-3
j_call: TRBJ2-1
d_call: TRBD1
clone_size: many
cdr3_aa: CAISGTGGRSSNEQFF
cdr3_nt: TGTGCCATCAGTGGGACAGGGGGGAGGTCGTCGAATGAGCAGTTCTTC

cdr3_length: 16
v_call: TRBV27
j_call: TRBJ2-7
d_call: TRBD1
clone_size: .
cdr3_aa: CASSLLPGQGIYEQYF
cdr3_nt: TGTGCCAGCAGTCTCCTCCCGGGACAGGGTATCTACGAGCAGTACTTC

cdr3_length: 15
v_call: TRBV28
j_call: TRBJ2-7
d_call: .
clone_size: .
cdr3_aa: CASSLVAGSDYEQYF
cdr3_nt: TGTGCCAGCAGTTTAGTCGCTGGTAGCGACTACGAGCAGTACTTC

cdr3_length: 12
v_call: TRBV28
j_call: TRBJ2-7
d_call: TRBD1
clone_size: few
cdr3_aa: CASSYRGGEQYF
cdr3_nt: TGTGCCAGCAGTTACAGGGGCGGCGAGCAGTACTTC

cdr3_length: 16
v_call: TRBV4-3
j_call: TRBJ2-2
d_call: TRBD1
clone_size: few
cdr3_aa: CASSQVWTGGTGELFF
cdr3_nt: TGCGCCAGCAGCCAAGTATGGACAGGGGGGACCGGGGAGCTGTTTTTT

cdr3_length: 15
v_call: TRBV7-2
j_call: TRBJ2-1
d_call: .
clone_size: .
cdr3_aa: CASSLGAETYNEQFF
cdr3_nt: TGTGCCAGCAGCTTAGGAGCGGAAACCTACAATGAGCAGTTCTTC

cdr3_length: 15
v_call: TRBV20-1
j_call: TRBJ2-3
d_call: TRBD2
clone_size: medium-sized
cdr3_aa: CSARGTSAFTDTQYF
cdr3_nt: TGCAGTGCTCGGGGGACTAGCGCCTTCACAGATACGCAGTATTTT

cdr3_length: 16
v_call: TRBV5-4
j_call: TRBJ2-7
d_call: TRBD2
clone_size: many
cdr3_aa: CASSWGTSGITYEQYF
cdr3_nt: TGTGCCAGCAGCTGGGGGACTAGCGGGATCACCTACGAGCAGTACTTC

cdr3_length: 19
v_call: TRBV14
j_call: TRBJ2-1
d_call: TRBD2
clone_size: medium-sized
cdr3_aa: CASSLSGTSGISKLDEQFF
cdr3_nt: TGTGCCAGCAGCCTTTCCGGGACTAGCGGGATCTCGAAGCTGGATGAGCAGTTCTTC

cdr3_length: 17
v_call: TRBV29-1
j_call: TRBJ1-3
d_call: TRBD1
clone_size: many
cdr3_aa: CSVVVARDRYSGNTIYF
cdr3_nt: TGCAGCGTTGTGGTAGCCAGGGACAGGTACTCTGGAAACACCATATATTTT

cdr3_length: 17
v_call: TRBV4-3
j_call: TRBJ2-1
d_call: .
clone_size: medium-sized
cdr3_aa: CASSQESGDPGDNEQFF
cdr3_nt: TGCGCCAGCAGCCAAGAAAGCGGTGATCCAGGTGACAATGAGCAGTTCTTC

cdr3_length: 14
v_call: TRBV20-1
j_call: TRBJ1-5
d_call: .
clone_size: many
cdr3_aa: CSAGRGAVNQPQHF
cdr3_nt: TGCAGTGCCGGACGGGGGGCCGTGAATCAGCCCCAGCATTTT

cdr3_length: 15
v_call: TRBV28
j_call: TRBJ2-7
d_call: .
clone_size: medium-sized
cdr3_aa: CASKTGLYKPYEQYF
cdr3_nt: TGTGCCAGCAAGACGGGACTTTACAAGCCCTACGAGCAGTACTTC

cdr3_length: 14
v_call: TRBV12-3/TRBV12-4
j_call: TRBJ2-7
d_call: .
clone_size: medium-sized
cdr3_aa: CASTRQPSSYEQYF
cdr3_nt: TGTGCCAGCACCCGACAGCCCAGCTCCTACGAGCAGTACTTC

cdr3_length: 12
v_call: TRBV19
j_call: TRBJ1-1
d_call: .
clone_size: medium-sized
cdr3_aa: CASSSRTAEAFF
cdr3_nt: TGTGCCAGTAGTTCGCGAACAGCTGAAGCTTTCTTT

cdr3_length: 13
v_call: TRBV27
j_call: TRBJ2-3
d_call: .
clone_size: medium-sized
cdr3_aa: CASTSGYTDTQYF
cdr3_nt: TGTGCCAGCACGTCGGGATACACAGATACGCAGTATTTT

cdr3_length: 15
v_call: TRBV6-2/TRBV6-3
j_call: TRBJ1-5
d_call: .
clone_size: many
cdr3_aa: CASSTRGGLNQPQHF
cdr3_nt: TGTGCCAGCAGTACCCGGGGAGGCCTCAATCAGCCCCAGCATTTT

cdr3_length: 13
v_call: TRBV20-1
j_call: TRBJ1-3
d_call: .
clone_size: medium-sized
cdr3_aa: CSAEQSSGNTIYF
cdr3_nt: TGCAGTGCTGAACAGAGCTCTGGAAACACCATATATTTT

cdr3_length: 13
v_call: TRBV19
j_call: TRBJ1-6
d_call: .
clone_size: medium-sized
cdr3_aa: CASTEADYSPLHF
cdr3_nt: TGTGCCAGTACCGAGGCAGATTATTCACCCCTCCACTTT

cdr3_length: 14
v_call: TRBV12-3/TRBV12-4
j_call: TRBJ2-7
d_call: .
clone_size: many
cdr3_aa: CASSLSGLPYEQYF
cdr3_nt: TGTGCCAGCAGTCTATCCGGACTACCCTACGAGCAGTACTTC

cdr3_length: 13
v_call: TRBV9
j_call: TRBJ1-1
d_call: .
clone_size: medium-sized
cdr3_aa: CARKAPGFFIAFF
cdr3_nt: TGTGCCAGAAAAGCGCCGGGCTTTTTCATAGCTTTCTTT

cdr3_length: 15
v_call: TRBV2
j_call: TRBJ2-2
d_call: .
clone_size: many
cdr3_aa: CASSDRAVPRGELFF
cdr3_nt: TGTGCCAGCAGTGATAGGGCAGTTCCTCGCGGGGAGCTGTTTTTT

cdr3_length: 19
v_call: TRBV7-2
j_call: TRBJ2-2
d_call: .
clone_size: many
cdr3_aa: CASSLEGSWGPMDTGELFF
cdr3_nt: TGTGCCAGCAGCTTAGAGGGGAGTTGGGGACCCATGGACACCGGGGAGCTGTTTTTT

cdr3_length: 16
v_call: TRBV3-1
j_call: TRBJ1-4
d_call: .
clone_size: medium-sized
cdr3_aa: CASSQDLVGTNEKLFF
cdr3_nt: TGTGCCAGCAGCCAAGACCTAGTCGGAACTAATGAAAAACTGTTTTTT